This T cell receptor beta chain was identified during a study of OX40 agonist ivuxolimab in advanced cancers. Regarding the study in general: The costimulatory receptor OX40 (CD134) was targeted by ivuxolimab, a fully human IgG2 agonistic monoclonal antibody. Intravenous ivuxolimab was administered to patients every 2 weeks at six dose levels: 0.01, 0.1, 0.3, 1.5, 3 and 10 mg/kg. Of the approximately 54 patients in dose escalation, about 20 had hepatocellular carcinoma, about 15 had melanoma, 9 had renal cell carcinoma and 9 had head and neck cancer. The dose-escalation cohort was roughly 80% male with a mean age of around 64 years, ranging from roughly 20 to 80. Patients were allowed to have had prior anti-PD-1, anti-PD-L1 or anti-CTLA-4 therapy, and approximately 40% of the dose-escalation patients had been treated with checkpoint inhibitors. Three dose-escalation patients achieved partial responses, one with hepatocellular carcinoma and two with cutaneous melanoma. The purpose of peripheral TCRbeta sequencing was to test whether ivuxolimab changed TCR sequence diversity and led to clonal T-cell expansion. The paper covers the monotherapy dose-escalation part of the phase I ivuxolimab trial, which included N of about 51 patients. Study-wide conclusions, independent of this receptor: After ivuxolimab, expanded clones were on average more numerous among CD8+ T cells than among CD4+ T cells. At doses from 0.1 to 3.0 mg/kg, clonal expansion was seen in both CD4+ and CD8+ blood T cells between baseline and week 6. Low levels of normalized T-cell clonal expansion were also seen in some nonresponding patients. Which antigens the clonally expanded peripheral T cells were specific for was not determined. In the 0.1-3.0 mg/kg groups, partial responders were among the patients with the lowest normalized peripheral clonal expansion, particularly in CD8+ T cells.

Genomic DNA was isolated from the sorted cells so that the TCRbeta CDR3 region could be sequenced. The immunoSEQ Assay was used for sequencing of TCRbeta CDR3 regions. TCRdb provides this immuneACCESS table in a form limited to in-frame rearrangements. Some clones are lacking; in checked studies, under half of them reflect an unresolved V gene, and why the rest are absent is not known. The sample table contains 35,000 to 55,000 clones; only one count was recorded for around 94% of them. Clones ranked in the top ten supply about 10% of the sample. The CDR3 has 12 amino acids, counting the end cysteine and phenylalanine. CDR3 DNA is the only sequence kept; it has 36 bases, read in frame from the first base. Per the germline V gene, SNHLY is the CDR1 and FYNNEI is the CDR2. Trimming leaves V shorter by 11 bases and J shorter by 7 bases, with the junction holding 6 bases beyond the gene matches. The trial excluded patients who had a history of autoimmune disease or were on systemic immunosuppression. In every dose cohort, peripheral blood was drawn for TCR sequencing at baseline, cycle 4 day 1, and cycle 7 day 1. Samples came from an open-label, multicenter, first-in-human phase I dose-escalation trial of ivuxolimab. Adults with locally advanced or metastatic head and neck squamous cell, hepatocellular, melanoma or renal cell carcinoma were enrolled in the trial. Before TCR sequencing, CD4+ T cells and CD8+ T cells were sorted from peripheral blood as separate populations.

Worth noting for this clone: Its antigen remains unidentified. Per-base quality was not reported, and no clone a single base away is much larger than it.

The chain joins TRBV2 to TRBJ1-2, and TRBD1 aligns with 11 junction nucleotides. The sequences come from CD4+ or CD8+ T cells sorted from blood, collected in a trial of the OX40 agonist ivuxolimab. The sequence was obtained from an adult with an advanced solid tumor such as melanoma, head and neck, liver or kidney cancer. The DNA sequence reads TGTGCCGGACAGGGGGCCCCGGCTGGCTACACCTTC. This translates into CAGQGAPAGYTF.